This T cell receptor (beta chain) was captured in a study of T-cell memory formation after mild COVID-19. Turning to the study itself: Among the donors, TCR clusters were largely specific to each donor.

Findings and limits, study-wide: Some clones that responded turned up in pre-infection memory, which suggests that cross-reactive memory joined in. Day 15 to 85 contracting clones showed balanced CD4/CD8; day 15 to 37 expanders favored CD4+.

On this clonotype itself: Its antigen is as yet unknown.

TCR alpha and TCR beta cDNA libraries carrying sample barcodes and UMIs came from 5'RACE with constant-segment primers. MiXCR was run by TCRdb on the 5' RACE reads, yielding one entry per CDR3 protein. The table records more than 150,000 distinct CDR3 sequences, around a sixth of them present only once. The receptor was isolated from a man younger than 30 who had mild COVID-19 (a few samples of this study predate the infection). Cell type and time point are not known. The sample taken for sequencing was PBMCs or a T cell subset sorted from them (not recorded which).

The CDR3 bases are TGTGCCAGCTCACCACCTAACCACCGACAGGGGAACACTGAAGCTTTCTTT. Encoded protein: CASSPPNHRQGNTEAFF. The chain carries TRBV18 and TRBJ1-1; 7 nucleotides line up with TRBD1. This CDR3 comprises 17 residues. V shed 0 bases and J 1 base; nucleotides not matched to a gene: 8. Germline V gene sequence: CDR1 KGHSH, CDR2 LQKENI.